This TCR beta chain was recorded in a study of blood T cells in healthy people across ages. Study observations and caveats: A greater number of naive CD4+ cells and higher diversity distinguished long-lived donors from aged donors. Roughly linear age-related decline in beta diversity appeared, significant by age around 36.

Then a second PCR, running roughly 6 to 11 cycles, was carried out with a sample-barcoded 5' primer and a J-beta primer mix. Each cDNA molecule carried a tag from a template-switch adaptor that contained 12 random nucleotides. TCRdb analysed the 5' RACE reads with MiXCR anew, one entry per CDR3 protein. This sample has approximately 1,700,000 distinct CDR3 sequences, with around 40% found just once. Donors each provided ten milliliters of peripheral blood. This CDR3 region has 14 residues. J lost 4 bases, V lost 3 bases, and 5 bases had no gene match. The germline gives CDR1 SQVTM, CDR2 ANQGSEA. Regarding this clonotype: Antigen unknown.

The material sequenced was blood. The V gene is TRBV29-1, the J gene TRBJ1-2, with 10 bases matching TRBD1. The receptor was derived from a human donor in good health. This CDR3 is CSVEGTGEVYGYTF. Here the CDR3 DNA reads TGCAGCGTTGAGGGGACAGGGGAGGTCTATGGCTACACCTTC.